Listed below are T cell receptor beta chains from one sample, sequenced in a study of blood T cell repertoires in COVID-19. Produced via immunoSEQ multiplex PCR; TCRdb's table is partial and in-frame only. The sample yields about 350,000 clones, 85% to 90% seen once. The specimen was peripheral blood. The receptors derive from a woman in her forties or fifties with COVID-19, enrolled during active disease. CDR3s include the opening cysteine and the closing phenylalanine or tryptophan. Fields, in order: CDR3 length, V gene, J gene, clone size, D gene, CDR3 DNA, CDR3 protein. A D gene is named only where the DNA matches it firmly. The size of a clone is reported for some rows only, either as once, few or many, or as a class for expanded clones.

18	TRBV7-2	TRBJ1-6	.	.	TGTGCCAGCAGCCGGGGACAAGTGGGCCCTATTGCGAATTCACCCCTCCACTTT	CASSRGQVGPIANSPLHF
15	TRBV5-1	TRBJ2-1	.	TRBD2	TGCGCCAGCAGCAGTCTAGCGGGAGTCTACAATGAGCAGTTCTTC	CASSSLAGVYNEQFF
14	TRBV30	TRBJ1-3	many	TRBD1	TGTGCCTCGGATGGACAGGGGAAGGGAAACACCATATATTTT	CASDGQGKGNTIYF
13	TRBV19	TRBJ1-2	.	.	TGTGCCAGTATTACCAGGGCCGGGTCTGGCTACACCTTC	CASITRAGSGYTF
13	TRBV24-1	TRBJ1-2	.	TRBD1	TGTGCCACCAGGCAGGGGGCTTTGGATGGCTACACCTTC	CATRQGALDGYTF
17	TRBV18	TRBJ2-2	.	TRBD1	TGTGCCAGCTCCCTTTCACGACAGGGCACGGGGAACGGGGAGCTGTTTTTT	CASSLSRQGTGNGELFF
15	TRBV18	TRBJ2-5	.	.	TGTGCCAGCTCACCGAAACTAGCAATACAAGAGACCCAGTACTTC	CASSPKLAIQETQYF
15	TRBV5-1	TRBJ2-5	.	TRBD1	TGCGCCAGCAGCCGGACAGGGTCTGGCCAAGAGACCCAGTACTTC	CASSRTGSGQETQYF
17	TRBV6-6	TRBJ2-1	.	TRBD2	TGTGCCAGCAGTCCCCGGACTAGCGGGATACCTTACAATGAGCAGTTCTTC	CASSPRTSGIPYNEQFF
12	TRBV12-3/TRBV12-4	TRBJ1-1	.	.	TGTGCCAGCGGCGGAGGGAAGACTGAAGCTTTCTTT	CASGGGKTEAFF
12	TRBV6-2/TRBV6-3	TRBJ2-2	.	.	TGTGCCAGCAGCGGCCAGACCGGGGAGCTGTTTTTT	CASSGQTGELFF
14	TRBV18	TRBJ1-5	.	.	TGTGCCAGCTCACTAAGTGAGAGCAATCAGCCCCAGCATTTT	CASSLSESNQPQHF
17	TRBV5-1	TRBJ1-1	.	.	TGCGCCAGCAGCTTGGAGCTCAGGGGCCAAGTGAACACTGAAGCTTTCTTT	CASSLELRGQVNTEAFF
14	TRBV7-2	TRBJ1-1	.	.	TGTGCCAGCAGCTTCTTCCGGGGAAACACTGAAGCTTTCTTT	CASSFFRGNTEAFF
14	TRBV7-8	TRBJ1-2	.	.	TGTGCCAGCAGCTCCCGGGGGGTCTACTATGGCTACACCTTC	CASSSRGVYYGYTF
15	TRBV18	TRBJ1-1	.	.	TGTGCCAGCTCACCACCTGCGGGAATGAACACTGAAGCTTTCTTT	CASSPPAGMNTEAFF
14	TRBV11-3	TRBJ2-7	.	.	TGTGCCAGCAGCCCCGGGGAGAGTCGCTACGAGCAGTACTTC	CASSPGESRYEQYF
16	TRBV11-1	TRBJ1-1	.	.	TGTGCCAGCAGCCCTAGGACAAGCCCCATGAACACTGAAGCTTTCTTT	CASSPRTSPMNTEAFF
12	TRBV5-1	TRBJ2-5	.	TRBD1	TGCGCCAGCAGCTTGCTGACAGGGAAACAGTACTTC	CASSLLTGKQYF
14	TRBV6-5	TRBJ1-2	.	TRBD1	TGTGCCAGCAGAGACACGACAGGGATCTATGGCTACACCTTC	CASRDTTGIYGYTF
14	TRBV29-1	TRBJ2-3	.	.	TGCAGCGTTGGGGTGGGAGAGGGCACAGATACGCAGTATTTT	CSVGVGEGTDTQYF